The clone carrying this T cell receptor (beta chain) has just a few counts. Its antigen is still unknown. These data come from a study of response to subunit inactivated influenza vaccine. TCRdb recomputed calls from the RT-PCR reads with MiXCR, one row per CDR3 protein. Seen here are roughly 710,000 distinct CDR3 sequences, 14% observed once, and the top ten hold 7.6%. Study results and caveats: It was the authors' suggestion that each seasonal influenza vaccination recruits few new T cells.

The clonotype was recovered from a man aged 45-65 years who received an inactivated influenza vaccine. The sample consisted of PBMCs from blood, taken around two weeks before vaccination.

The CDR3: CASSFGYYSNQPQHF. For the CDR3, the DNA is TGTGCCAGCAGTTTTGGATATTATAGCAATCAGCCCCAGCATTTT. This rearrangement joins TRBV12-3 or TRBV12-4 to TRBJ1-5, with D unclear. This CDR3 comprises 15 residues. V lost 3 bases and J lost 0, with 9 bases in between.